These T cell receptor beta chains were read from a single sample in a study of T cell repertoires in cytomegalovirus infection. MiXCR, run by TCRdb on the reads, gives a single entry per CDR3 protein. The sample holds roughly 500,000 distinct CDR3 sequences; 30% to 35% are singletons and the top ten take 15% to 20%. No antigen is known for these receptors. Sequences were derived from cultured PBMCs, sampled from culture after CMV antigen stimulation. These receptors were collected from a human donor in good health (CMV status not recorded). Some clones in this sample may be carry-over from other donors' samples. Both conserved end residues are part of each CDR3. Each record gives: CDR3 DNA, CDR3 protein, clone size, D gene, J gene, V gene. D genes are given only for firm matches. Part of the rows lack a size; the others show once, few, many or a class for expanded clones.

TGCAGTGCATCCGGGACAGGGGATAACTATGGCTACACCTTC CSASGTGDNYGYTF few TRBD1 TRBJ1-2 TRBV20-1
TGTGCCACCAGCAGAGGGATGGACAGGGGGGAGACCCAGTACTTC CATSRGMDRGETQYF few TRBD1 TRBJ2-5 TRBV15
TGTGCCAGCAGTTTTGGGGCAATGACGGTGAGCAATCAGCCCCAGCATTTT CASSFGAMTVSNQPQHF few NA TRBJ1-5 TRBV28
TGTGCCAGCAGTTTCGACAGCGGGAGGTGGGATGAGCAGTTCTTC CASSFDSGRWDEQFF NA TRBD2 TRBJ2-1 TRBV12-3/TRBV12-4
TGTGCCAGCAGCTTTATGTGGCCGGGGGCCTCTGGGGCCAACGTCCTGACTTTC CASSFMWPGASGANVLTF NA NA TRBJ2-6 TRBV5-6
TGCGCCAGCAGCCAAGTGACTAGCTCCTACAATGAGCAGTTCTTC CASSQVTSSYNEQFF few NA TRBJ2-1 TRBV4-3
TGTGCCAGCAGTATACAGGGGTCGGGCCAGCCCCAGCATTTT CASSIQGSGQPQHF NA TRBD1 TRBJ1-5 TRBV28
TGTGCCAGCAAATCTCAGACGGAGTCCAATGAGCAGTTCTTC CASKSQTESNEQFF few NA TRBJ2-1 TRBV12-3/TRBV12-4
TGTGCCAGCAGCCCGGGACAGGGAGGGTCTAACTATGGCTACACCTTC CASSPGQGGSNYGYTF many TRBD1 TRBJ1-2 TRBV7-2
TGTGCCAGCAGCTTGGGGTTCACAGATACGCAGTATTTT CASSLGFTDTQYF many NA TRBJ2-3 TRBV7-2
TGTGCCAGCAGCGGCGGTGGCGGGGAGCTGTTTTTT CASSGGGGELFF NA NA TRBJ2-2 TRBV6-1
TGCGCCAGCAGCCAGGCAACTAGCGGGAGGCCCTCCTACGAGCAGTACTTC CASSQATSGRPSYEQYF NA TRBD2 TRBJ2-7 TRBV4-1
TGTGCCAGCAGCACCGGGACAGGGGGACACAATGAGCAGTTCTTC CASSTGTGGHNEQFF NA TRBD1 TRBJ2-1 TRBV7-6
TGTGCCAGCAGTTACCCTGGGACAGCATATAGCAATCAGCCCCAGCATTTT CASSYPGTAYSNQPQHF NA TRBD1 TRBJ1-5 TRBV6-2/TRBV6-3
TGTGCCAGCAGTTACAAGGGCCTAGGGCTAGCGGGAGGAGAGCTCTTC CASSYKGLGLAGGELF few TRBD2 TRBJ2-1 TRBV6-2/TRBV6-3
TGCAGTGCTAACCAACTAGCGGGAGGTATCAATGAGCAGTTCTTC CSANQLAGGINEQFF NA TRBD2 TRBJ2-1 TRBV20-1
TGCGCCAGCAGCCGGACTTCATTGATCACAGATACGCAGTATTTT CASSRTSLITDTQYF NA NA TRBJ2-3 TRBV4-3
TGCAGTGCTAGAGATGATAAGCGGGAAGAGACCCAGTACTTC CSARDDKREETQYF few NA TRBJ2-5 TRBV20-1
TGTGCCAGCAGCCTACGACTAGTCTCCGGGGGAGAGACCCAGTACTTC CASSLRLVSGGETQYF NA NA TRBJ2-5 TRBV11-2
TGTGCCACCAGTAAAAGACAGGGAATGGGCAATGAGCAGTTCTTC CATSKRQGMGNEQFF NA TRBD1 TRBJ2-1 TRBV24-1
TGTGCCAGCAGTCGGACTAGCGGGAACCAAGAGACCCAGTACTTC CASSRTSGNQETQYF few TRBD2 TRBJ2-5 TRBV5-4
TGTGCCAGCAGTTGGGTCTCCGAATACAATGAGCAGTTCTTC CASSWVSEYNEQFF few NA TRBJ2-1 TRBV27
TGCGCCAGCAGCCAAGATATCCATAATGAAAAACTGTTTTTT CASSQDIHNEKLFF NA NA TRBJ1-4 TRBV4-1
TGTGCCAGTGGACTCGGGACTAGCGGGGATACGCAGTATTTT CASGLGTSGDTQYF NA TRBD2 TRBJ2-3 TRBV19
TGTGCCATCAGTGAGTCGAGGTCCAGGGCGACAGATCAGCCCCAGCATTTT CAISESRSRATDQPQHF many NA TRBJ1-5 TRBV10-3
TGTGCCACCCTCCGATGGGGGCACACTGAAGCTTTCTTT CATLRWGHTEAFF few NA TRBJ1-1 TRBV19
TGTGCCACCACCAACATCATGAACACTGAAGCTTTCTTT CATTNIMNTEAFF NA NA TRBJ1-1 TRBV15
TGTGCCAGCAGCCCCACCCCCGGGAGGGCCGTAACGACCCAGTACTTC CASSPTPGRAVTTQYF NA TRBD2 TRBJ2-5 TRBV7-2
TGTGCCAGCAGTGCTCCGGGGGGACGGGTAAGCTACGAGCAGTACTTC CASSAPGGRVSYEQYF NA TRBD2 TRBJ2-7 TRBV2
TGTGCCAGCAGGGCAGGGATTTCTGAAGCTTTCTTT CASRAGISEAFF NA NA TRBJ1-1 TRBV7-2
TGCGCCAGCAGCCAAGATGTCCCGAGCACCGGGGAGCTGTTTTTT CASSQDVPSTGELFF NA NA TRBJ2-2 TRBV4-1
TGTGCCAGCAGTGGGACCGGGACAGGGACGTGGGATACGCAGTATTTT CASSGTGTGTWDTQYF NA TRBD1 TRBJ2-3 TRBV25-1
TGTGCCAGCAGCTTATCACAGAGCTCCTACAATGAGCAGTTCTTC CASSLSQSSYNEQFF once NA TRBJ2-1 TRBV7-9
TGTGCCAGCAGCTCCACCGGGGGGGACTACGAGCAGTACTTC CASSSTGGDYEQYF NA TRBD2 TRBJ2-7 TRBV7-8
TGCGCCAGCAGCCACCGAGGACAATTGAACACTGAAGCTTTCTTT CASSHRGQLNTEAFF few NA TRBJ1-1 TRBV4-3
TGTGCCAGCAGGCGCAGGATTCAGGGAGGTACTGAAGCTTTCTTT CASRRRIQGGTEAFF few NA TRBJ1-1 TRBV6-5
TGCGCCACCACAGGGGGCGGTGAAGCTTTCTTT CATTGGGEAFF NA TRBD1 TRBJ1-1 TRBV4-3
TGTGCCAGCAGCTCCGGGCCGGCCATATATTTT CASSSGPAIYF few NA TRBJ1-3 TRBV7-9
TGTGCCAGCTCACCCCCCGGACAGGGCGGCACTGAAGCTTTCTTT CASSPPGQGGTEAFF NA TRBD1 TRBJ1-1 TRBV18
TGTGCCTGGAGTAGGTGGGGGGGCAAGGATGACACTGAAGCTTTCTTT CAWSRWGGKDDTEAFF many NA TRBJ1-1 TRBV30
TGTGCCAGCAGCTTAGCAAGCGGGAGTCGGGAGCAGTACTTC CASSLASGSREQYF NA TRBD2 TRBJ2-7 TRBV13
TGTGCCACCAGTGAGGGACTAGAGTATACTGATGAGCAGTTCTTC CATSEGLEYTDEQFF few TRBD2 TRBJ2-1 TRBV24-1
TGTGCCAGCAGTCCCGGGACAGGGTCCTCTGGAAACACCATATATTTT CASSPGTGSSGNTIYF NA TRBD1 TRBJ1-3 TRBV6-6
TGTGCCAGCAGCGACTATCATCCTTACAATGAGCAGTTCTTC CASSDYHPYNEQFF few NA TRBJ2-1 TRBV25-1
TGCAGTGCAGAAGGACAGGGGTTAAATCAGCCCCAGCATTTT CSAEGQGLNQPQHF few TRBD1 TRBJ1-5 TRBV20-1
TGTGCCAGCAGCCCCCCTGGTTTACTTGAGCAGTTCTTC CASSPPGLLEQFF many NA TRBJ2-1 TRBV7-6
TGTGCCAGCAGCCGCGGGACCCCCGAATACGGCTACACCTTC CASSRGTPEYGYTF NA NA TRBJ1-2 TRBV5-6
TGTGCCAGCAGGGGCAGGTTTGAGACCGGGGAGCTGTTTTTT CASRGRFETGELFF NA NA TRBJ2-2 TRBV2
TGCGCCAGCAGCTTGGCCGTCGGGAACTCCTACAATGAGCAGTTCTTC CASSLAVGNSYNEQFF NA NA TRBJ2-1 TRBV5-1
TGCAGTGCTAGGGCCGGGAGAATCGACGAGCAGTACTTC CSARAGRIDEQYF NA NA TRBJ2-7 TRBV20-1
TGTGCCAGCAAGTTGAGCGCAACGACCGGGGAGCTGTTTTTT CASKLSATTGELFF NA NA TRBJ2-2 TRBV6-2/TRBV6-3